This TCR beta chain was captured by sequencing in a study of T cells in localized non-small cell lung cancer. Study outcomes and limitations: Clonality peaked in uninvolved adjacent lung rather than tumor.

Repertoires were generated with immunoSEQ multiplex PCR, while TCRdb's copy carries only in-frame clones and drops some. This table holds roughly 90,000 clones, roughly 91% found once. V was clipped by 8 bases and J by 7 bases, with 16 bases between them. Germline V gene sequence: CDR1 MNHNS, CDR2 SASEGT. CDR3 size: 13 residues. A word on this clone: The target antigen is unknown.

The input for sequencing was PBMCs, taken before any cancer treatment. The clonotype originates from a woman aged 35 to 75 with stage II squamous cell lung carcinoma. The chain uses TRBV6-1 and TRBJ2-3; maybe TRBD2 (5 bases). In DNA form, the CDR3 reads TGTGCCAGCGGTTGGGAGTGGAGAAATACGCAGTATTTT. Amino acids: CASGWEWRNTQYF.